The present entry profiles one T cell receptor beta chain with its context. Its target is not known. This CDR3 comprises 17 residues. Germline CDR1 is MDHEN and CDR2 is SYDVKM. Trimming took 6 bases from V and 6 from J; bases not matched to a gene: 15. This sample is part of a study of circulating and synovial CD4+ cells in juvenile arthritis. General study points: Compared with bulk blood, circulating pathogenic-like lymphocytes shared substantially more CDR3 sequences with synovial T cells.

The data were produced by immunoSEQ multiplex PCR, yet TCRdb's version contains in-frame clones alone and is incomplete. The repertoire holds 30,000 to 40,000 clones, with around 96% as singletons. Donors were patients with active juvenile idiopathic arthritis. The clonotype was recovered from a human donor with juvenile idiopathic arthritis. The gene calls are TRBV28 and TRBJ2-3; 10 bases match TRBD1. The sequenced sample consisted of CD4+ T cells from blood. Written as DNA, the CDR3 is TGTGCCAGCAGCTCTCCTGCGGGACAGGGGATTTCTGATACGCAGTATTTT. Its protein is CASSSPAGQGISDTQYF. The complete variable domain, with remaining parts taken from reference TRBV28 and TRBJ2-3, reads DVKVTQSSRYLVKRTGEKVFLECVQDMDHENMFWYRQDPGLGLRLIYFSYDVKMKEKGDIPEGYSVSREKKERFSLILESASTNQTSMYLCASSSPAGQGISDTQYFGPGTRLTVL.